This T cell receptor (beta chain) was captured by sequencing in a study of T cell responses to AZD1222 COVID-19 vaccine. Here immunoSEQ multiplex PCR was the method, and the copy in TCRdb shows in-frame clones only, minus some. The table includes under 200,000 clones, just over 90% detected once. CDR1 is SSHAT and CDR2 is FNYEAQ in the germline V gene (reference sequence). The CDR3 runs 14 residues. The sample holds one count of this clone. The junction differs from germline at one of its ends, possibly a read error. The rearrangement links TRBV7-7 to TRBJ2-5; no definite D call. The clonotype comes from an adult who received the MenACWY meningococcal vaccine as a control. Source: peripheral blood, taken 28 days after the second dose of the MenACWY control vaccine. In DNA form, the CDR3 reads TGTGCTAGCAGCTTAGCTGGTAGTTGGGAGACCCAGTACTTC. Its protein product is CASSLAGSWETQYF.